This TCR beta chain was found in a study of control samples from healthy donors and cancer patients. The CDR3 is made up of 15 amino acids. V lost 2 bases and J lost 7; bases outside the gene matches: 7. Germline CDR1 is MNHNS and CDR2 is SASEGT. Some clones are missing from TCRdb's copy, which holds only in-frame ones; the method was immunoSEQ multiplex PCR. In the table there are 200,000 or so clones, around 90% of which are singletons. The V gene is TRBV6-1, the J gene TRBJ2-4, with 8 positions matching TRBD2. The TCR originated in a man aged 25 to 40 in good health. Sequencing input: blood. The CDR3 DNA follows: TGTGCCAGCAGTGAACTCGGGGGGGGGAATAACATTCAGTACTTC. Protein product: CASSELGGGNNIQYF.